These 29 T cell receptor beta chains share one sample of origin, sequenced in a study of beta chain features in type 1 diabetes (dated by TCRdb to 2017 to 2018). Library preparation was by the immunoSEQ multiplex PCR assay. The High Capacity cDNA Reverse Transcription Kit was used to reverse transcribe all of the isolated RNA, meaning that expressed TCRB transcripts were what got sequenced. The clones in this table, taken by TCRdb from immuneACCESS, are in-frame only. Not every clone is retained; where verified, under half of the shortfall comes from an unresolved V gene, and the cause of the rest is unknown. For this sample the table gives 900,000 or so clones, of which 15% to 20% were detected only once. The ten largest clones take up about 0.02% of the sample. Sequences were obtained from naive CD4+ T cells from blood. In light of the paper, this sample's cell subset or site label describes: true naive CD4+ T cells. Source of these receptors: a woman aged 18-35 years in good health.

The chain is built from TRBV18 and TRBJ2-7; 9 bases fit TRBD2. Germline CDR1 and CDR2: KGHSH and LQKENI. V was clipped by 0 bases and J by 1 base; unmatched bases: 4. CDR3 length: 16 residues. The CDR3: CASSPPAAGGSYEQYF. DNA of the CDR3: TGTGCCAGCTCACCACCGGCAGCGGGGGGATCCTACGAGCAGTACTTC.

The rearrangement links TRBV10-3 to TRBJ2-3; D unclear. The CDR3 extends over 12 amino acids. Looked up from germline, CDR1 is ENHRY and CDR2 is SYGVKD. V was trimmed by 2 bases and J by 3 bases, leaving 3 bases between them. CDR3 amino acids: CAISERTDTQYF. CDR3 in DNA: TGTGCCATCAGTGAGCGGACAGATACGCAGTATTTT.

This clone turned up a few times. The DNA for the CDR3 is TGTGCCAGCAGCTGGAATTCCGTCTCTATGGGCTACACCTTC. Its protein is CASSWNSVSMGYTF. V gene TRBV7-9 combines with J gene TRBJ1-2; D gene unclear. V was pared by 4 bases and J by 8 bases, with 17 bases between. The CDR3 spans 14 residues. The germline V gene has CDR1 SEHNR and CDR2 FQNEAQ (reference sequence).

This clone was counted between two and nine times. The V gene is TRBV29-1, the J gene TRBJ2-3, with D possibly matching TRBD2 (5 bases). V was shortened by 7 bases and J by 2 bases, with 16 bases between the two germline ends. The CDR3 is 14 residues long. From germline, CDR1 is SQVTM and CDR2 ANQGSEA. The CDR3 is CSGRGNYNTDTQYF. CDR3 in DNA: TGCAGCGGGAGAGGGAACTACAACACAGATACGCAGTATTTT.

The V gene is TRBV7-2, the J gene TRBJ2-2, with TRBD1 matching 8 bases. The CDR3 loop spans 15 amino acids. Trimming at V came to 5 bases and at J to 4 bases, leaving 6 bases not matched to a gene. CDR1 and CDR2 from the germline V gene are SGHTA and FQGNSA. CDR3 DNA: TGTGCCAGCAGCGGCCAGGGGGCGGGCACCGGGGAGCTGTTTTTT. It is translated as CASSGQGAGTGELFF.

The chain couples TRBV4-2 to TRBJ2-3; 7 nucleotides agree with TRBD2. V was clipped by 0 bases and J by 2 bases; unmatched bases: 2. The CDR3 loop spans 15 amino acids. CDR1 LGHNA and CDR2 YNFKEQ come from the germline V gene. The chain's CDR3 is CASSQDGRDTDTQYF. Here the CDR3 DNA reads TGTGCCAGCAGCCAAGATGGGAGGGACACAGATACGCAGTATTTT.

This clone was observed a few times. The V gene is TRBV5-4, the J gene TRBJ2-5; 13 bases agree with TRBD2. Germline V gene sequence: CDR1 SGHNT, CDR2 YYREEE (reference sequence). There are 15 residues in the CDR3. The J segment lost 5 bases and the V segment lost 3 bases, leaving 4 bases of the junction unmatched. In DNA form, the CDR3 reads TGTGCCAGCAGCTGGACTAGCGGGAGTTACGAGACCCAGTACTTC. It encodes CASSWTSGSYETQYF. Full variable domain (outside the CDR3, taken from reference TRBV5-4 and TRBJ2-5): ETGVTQSPTHLIKTRGQQVTLRCSSQSGHNTVSWYQQALGQGPQFIFQYYREEENGRGNFPPRFSGLQFPNYSSELNVNALELDDSALYLCASSWTSGSYETQYFGPGTRLLVL.

The chain joins TRBV7-3 to TRBJ2-3; D is perhaps TRBD1 or TRBD2 (5 bases each). The CDR3 totals 15 residues. Germline V gene data show CDR1 as SGHTA and CDR2 as FQGTGA. The V end was cut by 5 bases, the J end by 6 bases, with 18 bases between. The CDR3 spells CASSPRPQGVDTQYF. In DNA form, the CDR3 reads TGTGCCAGCAGCCCTAGGCCTCAGGGAGTGGATACGCAGTATTTT.

This clone was counted only a few times. The chain is built from TRBV2 and TRBJ2-2; D remains unclear. The CDR3 runs 13 residues. Deletions cut 2 bases from V and 4 bases from J, with 5 bases between. The germline V gene has CDR1 SNHLY and CDR2 FYNNEI. CDR3 amino acids: CASSESPTGELFF. The CDR3 bases are TGTGCCAGCAGTGAAAGTCCCACCGGGGAGCTGTTTTTT. Full variable domain (remainder filled in from reference TRBV2 and TRBJ2-2): EPEVTQTPSHQVTQMGQEVILRCVPISNHLYFYWYRQILGQKVEFLVSFYNNEISEKSEIFDDQFSVERPDGSNFTLKIRSTKLEDSAMYFCASSESPTGELFFGEGSRLTVL.

This clone was seen more than once but under ten times. This chain links TRBV2 with TRBJ2-3, with a possible D match to TRBD1 (6 bases). CDR1 is SNHLY, CDR2 FYNNEI, per germline. The length of the CDR3 is 15 residues. Between the trimmed V and J ends, which lost 2 bases and 3 bases, there was a span of 12 bases. CDR3 residues: CASSEQGPATDTQYF. The DNA of the CDR3 is TGTGCCAGCAGTGAACAGGGGCCAGCTACAGATACGCAGTATTTT.

V gene TRBV21-1 combines with J gene TRBJ1-1. TRBV21-1 is a pseudogene segment. The CDR3 spans 17 residues. CDR3 loop: CASSRNGPSSPYTEAFF. The DNA for the CDR3 is TGTGCCAGCAGCAGGAACGGGCCCTCCTCCCCCTACACTGAAGCTTTCTTT.

The CDR3, as DNA: TGTGCCAGCAGCTTAGCTTCTTCCTCCTACAATGAGCAGTTCTTC. Translation: CASSLASSSYNEQFF. J is TRBJ2-1 and V is TRBV7-9; D is uncertain. Germline V gene data show CDR1 as SEHNR and CDR2 as FQNEAQ (reference sequence). This CDR3 is built from 15 residues. V lost 0 bases and J 0 bases, leaving 6 bases between the germline ends.

The V call is TRBV7-2, the J call TRBJ2-6; D remains unclear. CDR1 is SGHTA and CDR2 is FQGNSA in the germline V gene. Deletions cut 5 bases from V and 4 bases from J, with 6 bases between. The CDR3 has 13 amino acids. In nucleotides, the CDR3 is TGTGCCAGCAGCCCCTCAGGGGCCAACGTCCTGACTTTC. It codes for CASSPSGANVLTF.

CDR3 loop: CASSLGVGGFTDTQYF. Written as DNA, the CDR3 is TGTGCCAGCAGCTTAGGTGTAGGAGGGTTCACAGATACGCAGTATTTT. The rearrangement links TRBV7-2 to TRBJ2-3; the D gene is possibly TRBD2 (6 bases). Trimming took 1 base from V and 2 from J, leaving 13 bases between them. The CDR3 is made up of 16 amino acids. Germline-derived CDR1 and CDR2 are SGHTA and FQGNSA.

This sequence joins TRBV4-2 and TRBJ1-4, with TRBD1 as a possible D gene (6 bases). The CDR3 is 15 amino acids. V dropped 3 bases and J dropped 1 base, with 9 bases sitting between them. Looked up from germline, CDR1 is LGHNA and CDR2 is YNFKEQ. CDR3 coding DNA: TGTGCCAGCAGCCAGCGCAGGGGAACTAATGAAAAACTGTTTTTT. Its translation is CASSQRRGTNEKLFF.

This clone was recorded a few times. The chain has TRBV6-5 and TRBJ2-1; D perhaps matches TRBD2 (5 bases). CDR3 length equals 11 residues. Trimming took off 5 bases at V and 10 bases at J, with 9 bases between the two ends. Germline CDR1 and CDR2: MNHEY and SVGAGI. CDR3 in DNA: TGTGCCAGCAGTAATTCGGGAGAGCAGTTCTTC. Translation gives CASSNSGEQFF.

The rearrangement uses TRBV28 and TRBJ2-3; unclear D gene. V shed 4 bases and J shed 1 base, with 12 bases lying between them. Germline V gives CDR1 MDHEN, CDR2 SYDVKM. This CDR3 is 15 amino acids long. The CDR3 DNA sequence: TGTGCCAGCAGTTCGTTCGGGCCCGGCACAGATACGCAGTATTTT. As protein: CASSSFGPGTDTQYF.

This clone has more than one count but fewer than ten. The chain recombines TRBV29-1 with TRBJ2-5; D unclear. The DNA end is more similar to TRBJ2-7, so the J call may be wrong. This CDR3 is 12 amino acids long. Germline values: CDR1 SQVTM, CDR2 ANQGSEA. The CDR3 bases are TGCAGCGTTGTTGACCCGACCTACGAGCAGTACTTC. This encodes CSVVDPTYEQYF.

On this clone itself: Other DNA variants within this sample encode the same CDR3. V and J are TRBV2 and TRBJ2-5; the match to TRBD1 covers 9 bases. The trim removed 6 bases at V and 2 bases at J, leaving 4 bases unmatched. The germline V gene has CDR1 SNHLY and CDR2 FYNNEI. CDR3 length: 14 residues. The chain's CDR3 is CASRGDRGQETQYF. In DNA, the CDR3 is TGTGCCAGCAGGGGAGACAGGGGGCAAGAGACCCAGTACTTC.

This sequence joins TRBV7-3 and TRBJ2-1; TRBD2 aligns across 9 bases. CDR1 is SGHTA and CDR2 is FQGTGA in the germline V gene. Trimming at V came to 2 bases and at J to 7 bases, leaving 3 bases not matched to a gene. The CDR3 spans 14 residues. CDR3 sequence: CASSLAGGFNEQFF. The CDR3 nucleotides read TGTGCCAGCAGCTTAGCGGGAGGGTTTAATGAGCAGTTCTTC.

CDR3 bases: TGCAGCGTTGAGTTCTTATTCGGCACTTTCTTT. This gives the protein CSVEFLFGTFF. The chain recombines TRBV29-1 with TRBJ1-1; D unresolved. V was clipped by 3 bases and J by 12 bases, with 14 bases between them. The CDR3 spans 11 residues. Germline V gene sequence: CDR1 SQVTM, CDR2 ANQGSEA.

The chain couples TRBV2 to TRBJ2-5; D perhaps matches TRBD2 (6 bases). CDR3 length: 14 residues. V was trimmed by 5 bases and J by 2 bases, leaving 12 bases between them. The germline V gene has CDR1 SNHLY and CDR2 FYNNEI. CDR3 sequence (DNA): TGTGCCAGCAGTCCCGAACTAGCACAAGAGACCCAGTACTTC. It encodes CASSPELAQETQYF.

Remarks on this clone: This could be a read error, since a much larger clone is one nucleotide away. The same CDR3 arises from other DNA sequences in this sample as well. The J gene is TRBJ2-5, the V gene TRBV7-6; D gene ambiguous. V dropped 3 bases and J dropped 5 bases, with 4 bases sitting between them. This CDR3 comprises 11 residues. CDR1 is SGHVS and CDR2 is FNYEAQ in the germline V gene. CDR3 DNA sequence: TGTGCCAGCAGCTTTGGGGAGACCCAGTACTTC. Its translation: CASSFGETQYF. The full variable domain, in which reference TRBV7-6 and TRBJ2-5 provide the parts outside the CDR3, is GAGVSQSPRYKVTKRGQDVALRCDPISGHVSLYWYRQALGQGPEFLTYFNYEAQQDKSGLPNDRFSAERPEGSISTLTIQRTEQRDSAMYRCASSFGETQYFGPGTRLLVL.

The CDR3 DNA follows: TGCGCCAGCAGGGGACAGGGACAATCCTACAATGAGCAGTTCTTC. Translating it yields CASRGQGQSYNEQFF. The chain employs TRBV5-1 and TRBJ2-1, with 9 bases that match TRBD1. With V trimmed by 5 bases and J by 1 base, 4 bases remained unmatched. Germline values: CDR1 SGHRS, CDR2 YFSETQ. The CDR3 has 15 residues.

This sequence joins TRBV19 and TRBJ2-5; no clear D. Germline lookup yields CDR1 LNHDA and CDR2 SQIVND (reference sequence). The CDR3 is 14 amino acids. The V and J ends lost 4 bases and 4 bases respectively, with 13 bases between them. In DNA, the CDR3 is TGTGCCAGTAGTACTCAATCTAGGAGAGAGACCCAGTACTTC. This gives the protein CASSTQSRRETQYF.

In the case of this clone: Distinct nucleotide sequences in the sample also encode this CDR3. V gene TRBV6-5 combines with J gene TRBJ2-7; a possible D gene is TRBD1 (5 bases). The CDR3 has 12 residues. Germline assignment: CDR1 MNHEY and CDR2 SVGAGI. Trimming pared 5 bases from V and 2 bases from J, leaving 7 bases between. The CDR3 is CASSRGPYEQYF. For the CDR3, the DNA is TGTGCCAGCAGTAGGGGCCCCTACGAGCAGTACTTC.

As concerns this clone: The same CDR3 is also encoded by other DNA sequences in this sample. The chain has TRBV7-3 and TRBJ2-3; D possibly matches TRBD1 or TRBD2 (5 bases each). There are 14 residues in the CDR3. V was trimmed by 4 bases and J by 0 bases, leaving 8 bases between them. The germline gives CDR1 SGHTA, CDR2 FQGTGA. The CDR3 DNA sequence: TGTGCCAGCAGCTCGGGACCTAGCACAGATACGCAGTATTTT. It encodes CASSSGPSTDTQYF.

The V gene is TRBV7-2, the J gene TRBJ2-2, with no clear D. V was shortened by 7 bases and J by 5 bases, with 11 bases between the two germline ends. The germline gives CDR1 SGHTA, CDR2 FQGNSA. CDR3 size: 13 residues. The CDR3: CASTLTWTGELFF. The CDR3, as DNA: TGTGCCAGCACCCTTACTTGGACCGGGGAGCTGTTTTTT.

This clone was observed a handful of times. V gene TRBV7-9 combines with J gene TRBJ2-1, with D perhaps being TRBD1 or TRBD2 (5 bases each). This CDR3 spans 13 amino acids. Germline CDR1 and CDR2: SEHNR and FQNEAQ (reference sequence). The V gene lost 4 bases and the J gene lost 8 bases, with 12 bases spanning the gap. DNA of the CDR3: TGTGCCAGCAGCTCCTTCGGGGCCGATGAGCAGTTCTTC. This translates into CASSSFGADEQFF.